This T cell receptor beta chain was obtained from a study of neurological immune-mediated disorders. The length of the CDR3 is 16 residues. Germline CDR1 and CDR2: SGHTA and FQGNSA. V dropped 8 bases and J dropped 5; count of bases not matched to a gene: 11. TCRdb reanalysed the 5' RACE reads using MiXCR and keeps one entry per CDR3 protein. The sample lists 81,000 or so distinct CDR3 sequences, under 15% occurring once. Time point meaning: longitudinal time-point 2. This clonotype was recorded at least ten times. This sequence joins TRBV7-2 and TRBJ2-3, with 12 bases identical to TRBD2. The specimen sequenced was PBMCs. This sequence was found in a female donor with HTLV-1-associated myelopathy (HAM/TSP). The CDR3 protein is CASSWAELAGGDTQYF. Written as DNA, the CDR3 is TGTGCCAGCTCTTGGGCGGAACTAGCGGGGGGAGATACGCAGTATTTT. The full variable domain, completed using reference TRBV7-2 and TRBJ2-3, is GAGVSQSPSNKVTEKGKDVELRCDPISGHTALYWYRQSLGQGLEFLIYFQGNSAPDKSGLPSDRFSAERTGGSVSTLTIQRTQQEDSAVYLCASSWAELAGGDTQYFGPGTRLTVL.